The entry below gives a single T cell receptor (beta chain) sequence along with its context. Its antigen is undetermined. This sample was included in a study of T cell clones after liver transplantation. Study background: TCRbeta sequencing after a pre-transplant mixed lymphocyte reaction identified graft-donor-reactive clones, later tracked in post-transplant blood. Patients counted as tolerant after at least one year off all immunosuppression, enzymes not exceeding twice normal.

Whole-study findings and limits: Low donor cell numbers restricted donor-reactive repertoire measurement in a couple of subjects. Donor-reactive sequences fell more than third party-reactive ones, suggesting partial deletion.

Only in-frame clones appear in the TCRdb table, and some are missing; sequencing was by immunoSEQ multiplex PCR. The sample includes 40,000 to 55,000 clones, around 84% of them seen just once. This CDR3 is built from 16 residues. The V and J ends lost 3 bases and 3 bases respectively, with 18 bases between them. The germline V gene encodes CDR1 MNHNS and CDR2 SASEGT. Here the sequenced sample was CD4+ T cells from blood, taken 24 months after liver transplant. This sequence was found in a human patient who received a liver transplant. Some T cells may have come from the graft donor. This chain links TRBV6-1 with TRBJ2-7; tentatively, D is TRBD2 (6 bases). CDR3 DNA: TGTGCCAGCAGTGATTCCCAGGGACTGGCTTACTACGAGCAGTACTTC. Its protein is CASSDSQGLAYYEQYF.